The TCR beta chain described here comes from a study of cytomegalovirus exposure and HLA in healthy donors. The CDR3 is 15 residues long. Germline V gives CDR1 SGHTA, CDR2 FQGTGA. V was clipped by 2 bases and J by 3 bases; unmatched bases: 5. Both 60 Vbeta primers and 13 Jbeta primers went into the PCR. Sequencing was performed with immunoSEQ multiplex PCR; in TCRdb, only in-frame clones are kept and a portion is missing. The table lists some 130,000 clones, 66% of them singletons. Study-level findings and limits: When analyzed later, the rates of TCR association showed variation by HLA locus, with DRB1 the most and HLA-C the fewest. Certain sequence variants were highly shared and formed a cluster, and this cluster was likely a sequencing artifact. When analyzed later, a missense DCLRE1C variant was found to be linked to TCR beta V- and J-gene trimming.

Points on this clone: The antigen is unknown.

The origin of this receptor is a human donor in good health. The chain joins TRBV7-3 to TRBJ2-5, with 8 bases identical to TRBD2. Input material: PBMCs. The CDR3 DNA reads TGTGCCAGCAGCTTACTGGGTAGCGGGAAAGAGACCCAGTACTTC. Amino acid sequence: CASSLLGSGKETQYF.